One and the same sample provided the 10 T cell receptor beta chains below, sequenced in a study of CD8 T cells in Susac syndrome. RNA in amounts of roughly 0.45 to 1 ug was reverse transcribed with random hexamers. TCRdb itself ran the immunoSEQ multiplex PCR reads through MiXCR, one entry per CDR3 protein. The top ten hold around 0.28% of the sample, which has 95,000 to 150,000 distinct CDR3 sequences, about 94% seen once. The sequencing input was CD8+ T cells from PBMCs. These receptors all come from a human donor with Susac syndrome.

The gene calls are TRBV12-3 or TRBV12-4 and TRBJ1-2; tentative D call: TRBD1 (5 bases). Trimming left V 5 bases short and J 8 bases short, with 18 bases between. The CDR3 consists of 14 residues. The CDR3 sequence: CASSPLTGGEGYTF. The CDR3 region has the DNA TGTGCCAGCAGTCCACTAACCGGGGGGGAAGGCTACACCTTC.

The chain combines TRBV9 with TRBJ1-2; D unclear. The CDR3 is made up of 12 amino acids. Trimming removed 3 bases from V and 7 bases from J, with 10 bases in between. From germline, CDR1 is SGDLS and CDR2 YYNGEE. The CDR3 protein is CASSGPPGGYTF. DNA of the CDR3: TGTGCCAGCAGCGGACCCCCGGGTGGCTACACCTTC.

The chain joins TRBV5-1 to TRBJ2-3, with 13 bases lining up with TRBD2. Unmatched junction bases numbered 4, after V lost 4 bases and J lost 2 bases. This CDR3 has 16 amino acids. Germline V gene lookup returns CDR1 SGHRS and CDR2 YFSETQ. This CDR3 is CASSRTSGGPTDTQYF. The CDR3, as DNA: TGCGCCAGCAGCCGGACTAGCGGGGGCCCCACAGATACGCAGTATTTT.

The chain is built from TRBV13 and TRBJ2-5; possibly TRBD1 for D (6 bases). The V end lost 7 bases, the J end lost 2 bases, and 14 bases lay between the germline ends. CDR1 and CDR2 from the germline V gene are PRHDT and FYEKMQ (reference sequence). This CDR3 contains 14 residues. The DNA for the CDR3 is TGTGCCAGCACCGACCGGACAGCACAAGAGACCCAGTACTTC. It is translated as CASTDRTAQETQYF.

The V call is TRBV4-3, the J call TRBJ1-1; no reliable D call. Trimming stripped 0 bases from V and 1 base from J, with 9 bases between. The length of the CDR3 is 15 residues. The germline V gene encodes CDR1 LGHNA and CDR2 YSLEER. CDR3 amino acids: CASSQDGQQNTEAFF. Written as DNA, the CDR3 is TGCGCCAGCAGCCAAGACGGGCAGCAGAACACTGAAGCTTTCTTT.

The rearrangement uses TRBV13 and TRBJ2-5; TRBD2 might be the D (5 bases). V was trimmed by 5 bases and J by 1 base, leaving 11 bases between them. The CDR3 loop spans 14 amino acids. Germline values: CDR1 PRHDT, CDR2 FYEKMQ (reference sequence). The CDR3 loop reads CASSQRTPQETQYF. The CDR3 DNA sequence: TGTGCCAGCAGCCAACGGACTCCCCAAGAGACCCAGTACTTC.

The genes are TRBV5-4 and TRBJ1-2, with a tentative D call TRBD1 (5 bases). The CDR3 is 14 amino acids. Germline V gene data show CDR1 as SGHNT and CDR2 as YYREEE (reference sequence). V was trimmed by 5 bases and J by 0 bases, leaving 11 bases between them. The CDR3: CASRLRGANYGYTF. DNA of the CDR3: TGTGCCAGCAGGTTGCGGGGGGCTAACTATGGCTACACCTTC.

This clonotype has just one count. J is TRBJ2-3 and V is TRBV2; 9 bases map to TRBD2. The CDR3 loop spans 13 amino acids. Germline CDR1 and CDR2: SNHLY and FYNNEI. In DNA, the CDR3 is TGTGCGGAGGGGCTAGCGGGGACAGATACGCAGTATTTT. It encodes CAEGLAGTDTQYF.

The chain has TRBV29-1 and TRBJ2-1; no clear D gene. The CDR3 contains 11 residues. Trimming stripped 3 bases from V and 5 bases from J, with 5 bases between. The V gene's germline CDR1 is SQVTM and CDR2 ANQGSEA. CDR3 loop: CSVEYDNEQFF. For the CDR3, the DNA is TGCAGCGTTGAGTACGACAATGAGCAGTTCTTC.

This clonotype was seen just once. The chain uses TRBV29-1 and TRBJ1-1; D is perhaps TRBD1 (5 bases). In germline, CDR1 is SQVTM, CDR2 ANQGSEA. This CDR3 region has 13 residues. V lost 6 bases to trimming and J lost 3 bases, with 14 bases between them. The CDR3 sequence: CSVAGWDDTEAFF. The CDR3 DNA is TGCAGCGTAGCAGGGTGGGATGACACTGAAGCTTTCTTT.